This T cell receptor (beta chain) was identified in a study of T cells after yellow fever vaccination. Study observations and caveats: Compared with primary, the secondary response was weaker and peaked at day 5, not 15.

To note about this clonotype: Its antigen is still unknown.

The CDR3 runs to 15 residues. Trimming cost V 4 bases and J 4 bases; bases outside gene matches: 10. Germline CDR1 is MGHRA and CDR2 is YSYEKL. MiXCR, run by TCRdb on the 5' RACE reads, gives a single entry per CDR3 protein. The repertoire consists of more than 300,000 distinct CDR3 sequences, with roughly a tenth occurring once and the leading ten covering 3% to 4%. The chain employs TRBV4-1 and TRBJ2-7; TRBD1 matches at 7 bases. Sequenced material: CD4+ T cells sorted from PBMCs, taken 45 days after the yellow fever booster vaccination. The source of this sequence is a man aged 18 to 35 who received the YFV17D yellow fever vaccine. This CDR3 is CASSLATGILYEQYF. DNA of the CDR3: TGCGCCAGCAGCCTCGCGACAGGGATCCTTTACGAGCAGTACTTC.